This T cell receptor beta chain was recovered during a study of blood T cell repertoires in COVID-19. Study-wide context: T cells, B-cell-depleted T cells, or PBMCs supplied cDNA or gDNA.

Study processing details: The assay estimated nucleated cells by amplifying reference gene primers. Measured with immunoSEQ multiplex PCR; TCRdb has only the in-frame clones, and not every one. The D gene and trimming were derived from the DNA, and the V and J assignments and clone size from that table. The sample has just over 300,000 clones, almost 90% seen once. The V and J ends lost 0 bases and 12 bases, in that order; junction bases with no gene match: 12. Germline CDR1 LGHDT, CDR2 YNNKEL (reference sequence). CDR3 length: 16 amino acids. This clone has just a few counts. The sample taken for sequencing was PBMCs or T cells enriched from blood (not recorded which). The origin of this receptor is a woman aged 18-29 years with acute COVID-19. This sequence joins TRBV3-1 (or the pseudogene TRBV3-2) and TRBJ2-1; 9 positions agree with TRBD2. As DNA, the CDR3 is TGTGCCAGCAGCCAAGATGTGGCGGGAGGGACTGTGAGGCAGTTCTTC. This gives the protein CASSQDVAGGTVRQFF.